This TCR beta chain originates from a study of OX40 agonist ivuxolimab in advanced cancers. Profiling relied on immunoSEQ multiplex PCR, and the TCRdb table lists in-frame clones only, not all of them. The sample comprises some 47,000 clones, 79% of which are singletons, and 1.5% to 2% rests with the top ten. The germline CDR1 and CDR2 sequences are MNHEY and SVGAGI. This CDR3 contains 15 residues. The genes are TRBV6-5 and TRBJ2-5, with 9 bases lining up with TRBD1. The J call may be incorrect, as the DNA end agrees better with TRBJ2-7. This sample comprised CD4+ or CD8+ T cells sorted from blood, obtained in a trial of the OX40 agonist ivuxolimab. This TCR derives from an adult with an advanced solid tumor such as melanoma, head and neck, liver or kidney cancer. The CDR3 loop is CASSSNYRGQDEQYF. As DNA, the CDR3 is TGTGCCAGCAGTTCCAACTACAGGGGGCAAGACGAGCAGTACTTC.